This T cell receptor beta chain was obtained from a study of blood T cells in healthy people across ages. Healthy Russian Caucasian donors spanned ages about 6 to 90 years. Germline lookup yields CDR1 SGHTA and CDR2 FQGNSA. The CDR3 length is 14 residues. The V gene lost 1 base and the J gene lost 3 bases, with 8 bases spanning the gap. Combining a sample-barcoded 5' primer with a J-beta primer mix, a second PCR ran for about 7 to 12 cycles. TCRdb independently ran MiXCR on the 5' RACE reads; one entry per CDR3 protein. The sample holds under 800,000 distinct CDR3 sequences, 35% to 45% seen once. There are many counts of this clonotype. The target antigen is unknown. Findings and limits, study-wide: It was held that the diversity estimates obtained from one million T cells were underestimates. A strong correlation was found between TCR beta diversity and the percentage of naive T cells. Donors of long life had a larger count of naive CD4+ cells and greater diversity than aged donors.

The chain employs TRBV7-2 and TRBJ2-3, with no clear D. The receptor comes from a woman aged 55-70 years in good health. The sequencing sample was made of blood. The CDR3 coding sequence is TGTGCCAGCAGCTTAGGCCTCCTTACAGATACGCAGTATTTT. It codes for CASSLGLLTDTQYF.